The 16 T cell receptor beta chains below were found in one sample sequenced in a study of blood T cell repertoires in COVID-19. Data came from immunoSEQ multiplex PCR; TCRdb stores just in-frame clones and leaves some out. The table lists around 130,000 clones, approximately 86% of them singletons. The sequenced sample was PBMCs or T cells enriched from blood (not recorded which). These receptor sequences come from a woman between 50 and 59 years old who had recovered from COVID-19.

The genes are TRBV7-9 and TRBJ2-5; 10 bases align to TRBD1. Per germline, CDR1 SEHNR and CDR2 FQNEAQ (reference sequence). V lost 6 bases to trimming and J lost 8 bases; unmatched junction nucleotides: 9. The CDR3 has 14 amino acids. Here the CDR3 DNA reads TGTGCCAGCAGTCAGCGAGACAGGGGGCAAACCCAGTACTTC. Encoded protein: CASSQRDRGQTQYF.

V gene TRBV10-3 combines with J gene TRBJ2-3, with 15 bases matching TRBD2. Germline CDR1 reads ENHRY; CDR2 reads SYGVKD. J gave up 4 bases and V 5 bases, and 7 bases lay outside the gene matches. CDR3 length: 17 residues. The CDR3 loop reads CAISSRTSGGVADTQYF. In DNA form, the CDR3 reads TGTGCCATCAGTTCACGGACTAGCGGGGGGGTCGCAGATACGCAGTATTTT.

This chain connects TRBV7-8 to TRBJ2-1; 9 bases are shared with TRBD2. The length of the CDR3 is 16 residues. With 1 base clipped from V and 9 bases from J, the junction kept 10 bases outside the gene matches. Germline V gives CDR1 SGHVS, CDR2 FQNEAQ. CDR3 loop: CASSLGAGGLMSEQFF. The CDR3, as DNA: TGTGCCAGCAGCTTAGGAGCGGGGGGATTAATGAGTGAGCAGTTCTTC.

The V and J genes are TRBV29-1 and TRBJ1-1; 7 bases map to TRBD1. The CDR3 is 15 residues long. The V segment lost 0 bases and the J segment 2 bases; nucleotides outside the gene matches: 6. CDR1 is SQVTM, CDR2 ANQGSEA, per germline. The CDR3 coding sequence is TGCAGCGTTGAAGATAGGACAGGCCGAAACACTGAAGCTTTCTTT. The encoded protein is CSVEDRTGRNTEAFF.

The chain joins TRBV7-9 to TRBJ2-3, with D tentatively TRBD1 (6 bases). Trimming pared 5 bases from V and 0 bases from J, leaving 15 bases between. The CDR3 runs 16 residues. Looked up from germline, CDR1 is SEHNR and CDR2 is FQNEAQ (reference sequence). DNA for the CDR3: TGTGCCAGCAGCCCACCGGACAGAGCTAGCACAGATACGCAGTATTTT. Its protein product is CASSPPDRASTDTQYF.

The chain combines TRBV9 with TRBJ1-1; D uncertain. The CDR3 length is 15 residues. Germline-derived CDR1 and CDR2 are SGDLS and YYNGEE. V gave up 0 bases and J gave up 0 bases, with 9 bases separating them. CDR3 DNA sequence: TGTGCCAGCAGCGTAGGGGCGGGCATGAACACTGAAGCTTTCTTT. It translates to CASSVGAGMNTEAFF.

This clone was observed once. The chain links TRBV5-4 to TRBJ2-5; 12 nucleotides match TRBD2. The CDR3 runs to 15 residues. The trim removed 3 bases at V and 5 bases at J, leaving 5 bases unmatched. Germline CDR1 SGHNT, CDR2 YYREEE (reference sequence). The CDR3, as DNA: TGTGCCAGCAGCTCTGGACTAGCGGGGCAGGAGACCCAGTACTTC. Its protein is CASSSGLAGQETQYF.

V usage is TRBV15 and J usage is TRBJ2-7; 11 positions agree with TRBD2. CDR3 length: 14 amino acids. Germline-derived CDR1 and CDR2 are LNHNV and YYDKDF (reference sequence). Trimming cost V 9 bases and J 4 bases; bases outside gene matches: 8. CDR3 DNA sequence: TGTGCCACTCCGGGACTAGCGGTTTCTTACGAGCAGTACTTC. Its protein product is CATPGLAVSYEQYF.

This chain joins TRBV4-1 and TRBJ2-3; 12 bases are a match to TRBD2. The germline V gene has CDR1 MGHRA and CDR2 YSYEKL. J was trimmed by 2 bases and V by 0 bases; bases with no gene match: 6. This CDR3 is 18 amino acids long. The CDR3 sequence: CASSQDTTSGGYTDTQYF. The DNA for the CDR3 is TGCGCCAGCAGCCAAGATACGACTAGCGGGGGCTACACAGATACGCAGTATTTT.

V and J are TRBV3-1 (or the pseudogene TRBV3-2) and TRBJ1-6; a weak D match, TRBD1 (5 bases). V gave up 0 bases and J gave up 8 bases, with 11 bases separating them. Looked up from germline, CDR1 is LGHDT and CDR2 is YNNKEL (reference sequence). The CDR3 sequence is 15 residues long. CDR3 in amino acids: CASSQEGVMDSPLHF. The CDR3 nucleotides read TGTGCCAGCAGCCAAGAAGGGGTTATGGATTCACCCCTCCACTTT.

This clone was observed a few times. The CDR3 sequence: CASNDPSVNLNEQFF. The CDR3 DNA sequence: TGTGCCAGCAACGATCCTAGCGTTAATTTGAATGAGCAGTTCTTC. The chain combines TRBV5-4 with TRBJ2-1; possibly TRBD2 for D (6 bases). Trimming shortened V by 6 bases and J by 7 bases, and 20 bases separated the two germline ends. The CDR3 is made up of 15 amino acids. The V gene's germline CDR1 is SGHNT and CDR2 YYREEE (reference sequence). The variable domain in full, completed from reference TRBV5-4 and TRBJ2-1, reads ETGVTQSPTHLIKTRGQQVTLRCSSQSGHNTVSWYQQALGQGPQFIFQYYREEENGRGNFPPRFSGLQFPNYSSELNVNALELDDSALYLCASNDPSVNLNEQFFGPGTRLTVL.

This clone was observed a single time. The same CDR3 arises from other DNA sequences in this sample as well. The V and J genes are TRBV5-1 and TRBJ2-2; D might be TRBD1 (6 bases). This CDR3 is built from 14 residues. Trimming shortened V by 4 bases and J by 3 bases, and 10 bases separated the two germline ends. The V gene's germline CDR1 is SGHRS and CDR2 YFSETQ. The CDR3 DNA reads TGCGCCAGCAGCACTGGACAGTACACCGGGGAGCTGTTTTTT. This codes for CASSTGQYTGELFF.

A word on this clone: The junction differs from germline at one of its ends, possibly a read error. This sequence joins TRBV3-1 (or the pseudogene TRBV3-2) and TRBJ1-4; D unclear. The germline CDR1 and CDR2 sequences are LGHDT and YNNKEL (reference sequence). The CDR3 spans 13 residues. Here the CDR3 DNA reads TGTGCCAGCAGTCAAGGGATGGCCGGGAAACTGTTTTTT. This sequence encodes CASSQGMAGKLFF.

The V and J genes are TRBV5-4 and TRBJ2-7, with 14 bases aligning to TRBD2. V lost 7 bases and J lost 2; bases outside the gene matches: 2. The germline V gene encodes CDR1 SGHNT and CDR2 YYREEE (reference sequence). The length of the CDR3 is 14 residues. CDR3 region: CASETSGGAYEQYF. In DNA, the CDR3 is TGTGCCAGCGAGACTAGCGGGGGGGCCTACGAGCAGTACTTC.

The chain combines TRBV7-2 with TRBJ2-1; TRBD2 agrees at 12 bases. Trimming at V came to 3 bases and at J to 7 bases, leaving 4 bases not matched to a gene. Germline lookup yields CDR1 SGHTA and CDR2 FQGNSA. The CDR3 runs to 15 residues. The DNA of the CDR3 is TGTGCCAGCAGCTTCTCTAGCGGGGGGGCAAATGAGCAGTTCTTC. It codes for CASSFSSGGANEQFF.

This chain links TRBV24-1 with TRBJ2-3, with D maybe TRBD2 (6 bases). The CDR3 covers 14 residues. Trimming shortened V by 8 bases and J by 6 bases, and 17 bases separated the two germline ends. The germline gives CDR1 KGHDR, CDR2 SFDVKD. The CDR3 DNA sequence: TGTGCCACCACTATCACGCGGGGATTGGATACGCAGTATTTT. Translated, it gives CATTITRGLDTQYF.